This T cell receptor (beta chain) derives from a study of blood T cell repertoires in COVID-19. Study context: Samples came from the United States, Italy and Spain, spanning acute and convalescent COVID-19.

Authors' analysis steps: The assay estimated nucleated cells by amplifying reference gene primers. Clones were sequenced by immunoSEQ multiplex PCR, and TCRdb holds only the in-frame ones, with some missing. V, J and clone size are those of that table, while D and trimming were read from the DNA. The sample lists roughly 92,000 clones, roughly 86% occurring once. Looked up from germline, CDR1 is MNHEY and CDR2 is SVGAGI. This CDR3 comprises 15 residues. The junction had 7 bases not matched to a gene; V was cut back by 5 bases and J by 2 bases. The chain employs TRBV6-5 and TRBJ2-5, with 8 positions matching TRBD2. The sequencing input was peripheral blood. The TCR sequence derives from a man in his fifties with acute or convalescent COVID-19. CDR3 region: CASSRGLVRQETQYF. As DNA, the CDR3 is TGTGCCAGCAGTCGGGGACTAGTAAGACAAGAGACCCAGTACTTC.